This TCR beta chain came from a study of blood T cell repertoires in COVID-19. Across the whole study: Samples came from the United States, Italy and Spain, spanning acute and convalescent COVID-19. Nucleic acid was either cDNA or gDNA, and it came from T cells, B-cell-depleted T cells, or PBMCs.

The germline CDR1 and CDR2 sequences are SGHRS and YFSETQ. The CDR3 is made up of 15 amino acids. The ends lost 6 bases at V and 5 bases at J; junction bases unmatched: 10. Per the authors' pipeline: Estimation of nucleated cell counts was performed using reference gene primer amplification. Data came from immunoSEQ multiplex PCR; TCRdb stores just in-frame clones and leaves some out. The DNA gave D and trimming, while V, J and clone size come from that table. The table records about 280,000 clones, 70% to 90% of them present only once. Sequenced material: peripheral blood. The clonotype was recovered from a woman younger than 45 with active or convalescent COVID-19. V gene TRBV5-1 combines with J gene TRBJ2-7; 11 nucleotides align to TRBD2. CDR3 loop: CASTPQTSGTNEQYF. CDR3 sequence (DNA): TGCGCCAGCACCCCTCAGACTAGCGGGACCAACGAGCAGTACTTC.